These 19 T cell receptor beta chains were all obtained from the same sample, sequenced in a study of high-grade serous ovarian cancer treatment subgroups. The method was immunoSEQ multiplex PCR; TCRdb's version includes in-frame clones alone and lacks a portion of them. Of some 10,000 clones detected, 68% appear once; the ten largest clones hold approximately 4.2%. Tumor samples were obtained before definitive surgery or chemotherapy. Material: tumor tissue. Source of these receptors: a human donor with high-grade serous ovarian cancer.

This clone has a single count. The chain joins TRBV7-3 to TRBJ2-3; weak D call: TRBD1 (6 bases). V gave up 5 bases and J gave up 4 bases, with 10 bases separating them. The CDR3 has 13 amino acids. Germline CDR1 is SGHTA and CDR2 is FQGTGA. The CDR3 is CASSPGTPDTQYF. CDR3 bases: TGTGCCAGCAGCCCCGGGACACCAGATACGCAGTATTTT.

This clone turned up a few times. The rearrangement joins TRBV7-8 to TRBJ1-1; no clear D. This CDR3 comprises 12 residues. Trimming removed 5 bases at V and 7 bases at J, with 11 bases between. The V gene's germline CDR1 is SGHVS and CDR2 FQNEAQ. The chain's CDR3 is CASSAGRIEAFF. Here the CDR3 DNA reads TGTGCCAGCAGCGCTGGGAGAATTGAAGCTTTCTTT.

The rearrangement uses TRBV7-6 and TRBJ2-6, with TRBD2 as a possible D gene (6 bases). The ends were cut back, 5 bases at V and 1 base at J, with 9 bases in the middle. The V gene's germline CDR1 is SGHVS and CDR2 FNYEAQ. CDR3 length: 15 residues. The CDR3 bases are TGTGCCAGCAGCGACCGGGGGTCTGGGGCCAACGTCCTGACTTTC. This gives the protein CASSDRGSGANVLTF.

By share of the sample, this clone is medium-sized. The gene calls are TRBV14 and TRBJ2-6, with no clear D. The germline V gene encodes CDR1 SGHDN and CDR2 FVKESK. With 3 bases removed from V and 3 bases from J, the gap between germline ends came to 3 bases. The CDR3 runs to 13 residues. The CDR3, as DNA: TGTGCCAGCAGCCAGTATGGGGCCAACGTCCTGACTTTC. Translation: CASSQYGANVLTF.

CDR3 DNA: TGTGCCAGCAGTGACCTGGTTGTCTACGAGCAGTACTTC. The encoded protein is CASSDLVVYEQYF. The genes are TRBV6-1 and TRBJ2-7; D is undetermined. V was clipped by 3 bases and J by 3 bases, with 9 bases between them. This CDR3 contains 13 residues. CDR1 and CDR2 from the germline V gene are MNHNS and SASEGT.

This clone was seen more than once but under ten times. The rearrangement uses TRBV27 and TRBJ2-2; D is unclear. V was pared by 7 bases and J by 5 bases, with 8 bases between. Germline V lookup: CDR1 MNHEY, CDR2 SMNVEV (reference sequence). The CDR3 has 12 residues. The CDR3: CASTIGTGELFF. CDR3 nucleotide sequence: TGTGCCAGCACCATTGGGACCGGGGAGCTGTTTTTT.

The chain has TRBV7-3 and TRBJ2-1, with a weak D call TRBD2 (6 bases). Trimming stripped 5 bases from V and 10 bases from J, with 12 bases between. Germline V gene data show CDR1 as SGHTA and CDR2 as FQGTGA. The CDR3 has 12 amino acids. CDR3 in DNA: TGTGCCAGCAGCCCTAGCAGCGGGGAGCAGTTCTTC. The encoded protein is CASSPSSGEQFF.

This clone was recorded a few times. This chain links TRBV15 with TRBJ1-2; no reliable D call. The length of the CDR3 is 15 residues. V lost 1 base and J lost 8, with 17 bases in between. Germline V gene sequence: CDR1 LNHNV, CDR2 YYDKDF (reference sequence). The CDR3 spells CATSRAADSSRGYTF. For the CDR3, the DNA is TGTGCCACCAGCAGAGCGGCGGACTCCTCGAGGGGCTACACCTTC.

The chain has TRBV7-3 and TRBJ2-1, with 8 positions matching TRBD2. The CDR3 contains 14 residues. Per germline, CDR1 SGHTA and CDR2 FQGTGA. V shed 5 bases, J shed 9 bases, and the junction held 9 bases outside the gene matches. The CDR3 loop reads CASSPQFRGGEQFF. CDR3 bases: TGTGCCAGCAGCCCGCAATTCCGGGGGGGTGAGCAGTTCTTC.

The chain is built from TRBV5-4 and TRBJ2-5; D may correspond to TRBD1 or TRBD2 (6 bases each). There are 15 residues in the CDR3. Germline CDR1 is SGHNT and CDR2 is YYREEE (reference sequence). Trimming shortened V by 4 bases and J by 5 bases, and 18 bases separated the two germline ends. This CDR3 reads CASSPLPGAEETQYF. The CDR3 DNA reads TGTGCCAGCAGCCCTCTGCCGGGGGCGGAGGAGACCCAGTACTTC.

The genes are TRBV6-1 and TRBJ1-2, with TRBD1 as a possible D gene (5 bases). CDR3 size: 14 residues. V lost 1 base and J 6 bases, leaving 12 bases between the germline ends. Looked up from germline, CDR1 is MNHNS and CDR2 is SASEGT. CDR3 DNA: TGTGCCAGCAGTGAAGTGGGGGGGTTTGATGGCTACACCTTC. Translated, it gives CASSEVGGFDGYTF.

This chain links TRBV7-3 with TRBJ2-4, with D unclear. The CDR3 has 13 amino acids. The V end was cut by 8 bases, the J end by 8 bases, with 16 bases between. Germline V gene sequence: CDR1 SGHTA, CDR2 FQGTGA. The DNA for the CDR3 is TGTGCCAGCGCCTTTGGTATGCTGGACATTCAGTACTTC. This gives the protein CASAFGMLDIQYF.

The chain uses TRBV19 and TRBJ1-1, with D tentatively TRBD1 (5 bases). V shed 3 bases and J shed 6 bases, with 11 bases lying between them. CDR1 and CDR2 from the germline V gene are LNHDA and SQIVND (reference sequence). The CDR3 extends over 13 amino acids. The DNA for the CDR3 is TGTGCCAGTAGTATGGGACGGTTAGCTGAAGCTTTCTTT. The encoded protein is CASSMGRLAEAFF.

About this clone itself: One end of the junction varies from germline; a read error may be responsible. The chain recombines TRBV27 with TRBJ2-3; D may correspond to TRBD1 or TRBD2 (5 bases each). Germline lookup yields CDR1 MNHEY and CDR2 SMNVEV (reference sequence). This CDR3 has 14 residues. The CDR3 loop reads CASSLGRRTGTQYF. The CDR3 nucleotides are TGTGCCAGCAGTTTGGGACGGCGCACAGGTACGCAGTATTTT.

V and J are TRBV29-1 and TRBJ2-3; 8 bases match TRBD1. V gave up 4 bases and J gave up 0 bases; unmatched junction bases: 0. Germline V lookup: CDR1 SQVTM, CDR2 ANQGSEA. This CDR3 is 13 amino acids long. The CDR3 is CSVGTGSTDTQYF. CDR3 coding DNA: TGCAGCGTTGGGACAGGGAGCACAGATACGCAGTATTTT.

The CDR3: CASRAGTSKETQYF. The CDR3 DNA is TGTGCCAGCAGGGCCGGGACTAGCAAAGAGACCCAGTACTTC. V usage is TRBV7-9 and J usage is TRBJ2-5; 9 bases align to TRBD2. V lost 6 bases, J lost 3 bases, and 5 bases stayed unmatched. CDR1 and CDR2 (germline): SEHNR, FQNEAQ (reference sequence). This CDR3 is built from 14 residues.

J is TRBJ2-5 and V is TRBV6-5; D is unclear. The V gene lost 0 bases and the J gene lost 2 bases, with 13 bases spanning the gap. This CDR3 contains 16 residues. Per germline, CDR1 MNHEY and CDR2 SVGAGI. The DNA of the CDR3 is TGTGCCAGCAGTTACTCGGAAACAACTTTTCAAGAGACCCAGTACTTC. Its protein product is CASSYSETTFQETQYF.

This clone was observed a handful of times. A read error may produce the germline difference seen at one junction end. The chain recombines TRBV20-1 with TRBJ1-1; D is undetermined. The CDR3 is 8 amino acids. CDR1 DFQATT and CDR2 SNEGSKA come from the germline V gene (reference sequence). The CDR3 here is CSARGLYF. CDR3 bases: TGCAGTGCTAGAGGCCTGTACTTT.

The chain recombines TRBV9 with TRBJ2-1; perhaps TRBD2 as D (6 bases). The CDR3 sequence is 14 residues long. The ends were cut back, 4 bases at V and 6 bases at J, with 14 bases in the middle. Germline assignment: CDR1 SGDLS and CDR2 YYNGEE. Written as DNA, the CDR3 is TGTGCCAGCAGCCCGGGGGATCCAGGCAATGAGCAGTTCTTC. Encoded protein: CASSPGDPGNEQFF.